The rows below give T cell receptor beta chains drawn from one sample of a study of T cells in Graves' hyperthyroidism and ophthalmopathy. Via MiXCR, TCRdb re-called the multiplex PCR reads, giving one row per CDR3 protein. The sample records roughly 660,000 distinct CDR3 sequences, 15% to 20% being singletons. The sample was blood. The receptors were sampled from a man aged 45 to 65 with Graves' hyperthyroidism. Both conserved end residues are trimmed from each CDR3.

j_gene: TRBJ1-1
v_gene: TRBV27
len: 14
CDR3aa: ASSFRQIPVNTEAF

j_gene: TRBJ2-7
v_gene: TRBV12-3/TRBV12-4
len: 13
CDR3aa: ASSPRTGRRDEQY

j_gene: TRBJ2-7
v_gene: TRBV7-7
len: 13
CDR3aa: ASSLRRALHYEQY

j_gene: TRBJ1-5
v_gene: TRBV6-2/TRBV6-3
len: 13
CDR3aa: ASRPHRQANQPQH

j_gene: TRBJ2-7
v_gene: TRBV27
len: 14
CDR3aa: ASKGALAGSTREQY

j_gene: TRBJ2-7
v_gene: TRBV27
len: 11
CDR3aa: ASQRLAGYEQY

j_gene: TRBJ1-5
v_gene: TRBV10-3
len: 15
CDR3aa: AISEHEGQNSNQPQH

j_gene: TRBJ2-1
v_gene: TRBV27
len: 14
CDR3aa: ASSLSPSGGYNEQF

j_gene: TRBJ2-7
v_gene: TRBV29-1
len: 11
CDR3aa: SASERMDGEQY

j_gene: TRBJ1-2
v_gene: TRBV6-1
len: 10
CDR3aa: ASSDTSLSYT

j_gene: TRBJ2-5
v_gene: TRBV11-3
len: 15
CDR3aa: ASSQGLAGALVGTQY

j_gene: TRBJ2-1
v_gene: TRBV27
len: 14
CDR3aa: ASSSRLAESYNEQF

j_gene: TRBJ2-1
v_gene: TRBV28
len: 13
CDR3aa: ASSLDTEVVDEQF

j_gene: TRBJ2-2
v_gene: TRBV9
len: 14
CDR3aa: ASSASGTGITGELF

j_gene: TRBJ2-7
v_gene: TRBV6-5
len: 14
CDR3aa: ASSYQPDAAVYEQY

j_gene: TRBJ2-2
v_gene: TRBV19
len: 14
CDR3aa: ASSESGRRNTGELF

j_gene: TRBJ1-1
v_gene: TRBV10-3
len: 14
CDR3aa: ATPRGDPRSNTEAF

j_gene: TRBJ2-5
v_gene: TRBV10-3
len: 16
CDR3aa: AISEGDRALPVQETQY

j_gene: TRBJ2-3
v_gene: TRBV4-3
len: 15
CDR3aa: ASSPEDPGLLTDTQY

j_gene: TRBJ2-7
v_gene: TRBV5-4
len: 12
CDR3aa: ASRLLGSRGEQY

j_gene: TRBJ2-7
v_gene: TRBV5-4
len: 14
CDR3aa: ASSLAAAGGPYEQY

j_gene: TRBJ2-7
v_gene: TRBV7-2
len: 13
CDR3aa: ASSLRPGGSYEQY

j_gene: TRBJ1-2
v_gene: TRBV12-3/TRBV12-4
len: 11
CDR3aa: ASSIQPSGGYT

j_gene: TRBJ2-1
v_gene: TRBV29-1
len: 15
CDR3aa: SVEVPLAPRSYNEQF

j_gene: TRBJ2-5
v_gene: TRBV5-6
len: 12
CDR3aa: ASSLFGDQETQY

j_gene: TRBJ2-1
v_gene: TRBV24-1
len: 12
CDR3aa: ATSDLVSGREQF

j_gene: TRBJ2-3
v_gene: TRBV3-1
len: 11
CDR3aa: ASSRLLAGSQY

j_gene: TRBJ2-4
v_gene: TRBV25-1
len: 16
CDR3aa: ASSEPQGRRGAKNIQY

j_gene: TRBJ1-1
v_gene: TRBV20-1
len: 12
CDR3aa: SPSAGHLNTEAF

j_gene: TRBJ1-1
v_gene: TRBV28
len: 11
CDR3aa: ASSPLQNTEAF

j_gene: TRBJ2-1
v_gene: TRBV28
len: 9
CDR3aa: ASSPSGSQF

j_gene: TRBJ2-5
v_gene: TRBV18
len: 13
CDR3aa: ASSPLRGAQETQY

j_gene: TRBJ1-1
v_gene: TRBV24-1
len: 11
CDR3aa: ATSDPDITEAF

j_gene: TRBJ2-1
v_gene: TRBV27
len: 14
CDR3aa: ASSKIRTSGYNEQF

j_gene: TRBJ2-3
v_gene: TRBV5-1
len: 14
CDR3aa: ASRELTDGYTDTQY

j_gene: TRBJ2-7
v_gene: TRBV12-3/TRBV12-4
len: 8
CDR3aa: ASSLYEQY

j_gene: TRBJ2-7
v_gene: TRBV28
len: 13
CDR3aa: ASRADRPSSYEQY